A single sample gave rise to the 9 T cell receptor beta chains below, sequenced in a study of cytomegalovirus exposure and HLA in healthy donors. This PCR relied on a set of 60 Vbeta primers and 13 Jbeta primers. Clones were read by immunoSEQ multiplex PCR, and TCRdb kept only the in-frame ones, dropping some. The table includes about 190,000 clones, around 90% detected once. The sample comprised PBMCs. Receptors originate from a boy between 2 and 10 years old in good health and CMV-seronegative.

The chain is built from TRBV7-3 and TRBJ2-1; D perhaps matches TRBD1 (5 bases). Germline V CDR1 and CDR2: SGHTA, FQGTGA. The CDR3 covers 11 residues. V was trimmed by 8 bases and J by 8 bases, leaving 10 bases between them. In DNA, the CDR3 is TGTGCCAGCGGTCAGGGTCATGAGCAGTTCTTC. Translation: CASGQGHEQFF.

The V and J genes are TRBV7-6 and TRBJ1-2, with 9 positions matching TRBD1. Germline V gene lookup returns CDR1 SGHVS and CDR2 FNYEAQ. J was trimmed by 3 bases and V by 0 bases; bases with no gene match: 2. This CDR3 has 15 residues. The CDR3 DNA is TGTGCCAGCAGCTTAGCGACAGGGGGGGACTATGGCTACACCTTC. This codes for CASSLATGGDYGYTF.

Note on this clone: Other DNA sequences in the sample encode the same CDR3. This chain uses TRBV5-1 with TRBJ1-5; maybe TRBD1 (5 bases). This CDR3 is built from 14 residues. CDR1 and CDR2 from the germline V gene are SGHRS and YFSETQ. V lost 4 bases to trimming and J lost 5 bases, with 13 bases between them. The CDR3 here is CASSLGWGDQPQHF. The CDR3 DNA reads as TGCGCCAGCAGCCTCGGCTGGGGGGATCAGCCCCAGCATTTT.

The chain carries TRBV4-2 and TRBJ2-7; 9 nucleotides align to TRBD1. Trimming at V came to 6 bases and at J to 5 bases, leaving 11 bases not matched to a gene. Germline assignment: CDR1 LGHNA and CDR2 YNFKEQ. CDR3 length: 15 amino acids. The CDR3 protein is CASSPYRQGVDEQYF. CDR3 coding DNA: TGTGCCAGCAGTCCTTACCGACAGGGGGTTGACGAGCAGTACTTC.

The genes are TRBV10-3 and TRBJ1-2, with 11 bases aligning to TRBD1. The CDR3 extends over 17 amino acids. Trimming at V came to 3 bases and at J to 4 bases, leaving 10 bases not matched to a gene. CDR1 and CDR2 from the germline V gene are ENHRY and SYGVKD. The chain's CDR3 is CAISDFGQGALVYGYTF. The CDR3 DNA reads TGTGCCATCAGTGACTTTGGACAGGGGGCGCTTGTCTATGGCTACACCTTC.

The CDR3 DNA reads as TGTGCCAGCAGTTTAGGCGCAGGTCCGCAGGAGCAGTACTTC. It translates to CASSLGAGPQEQYF. This sequence joins TRBV28 and TRBJ2-7, with D hard to call. V lost 2 bases, J lost 7 bases, and 15 bases lay in between. Germline values: CDR1 MDHEN, CDR2 SYDVKM. The CDR3 has 14 amino acids.

J is TRBJ2-1 and V is TRBV5-1; tentatively, D is TRBD2 (6 bases). The V and J ends lost 0 bases and 2 bases respectively, with 12 bases between them. The V gene's germline CDR1 is SGHRS and CDR2 YFSETQ. The CDR3 runs 16 residues. The DNA of the CDR3 is TGCGCCAGCAGCTTGGGGGGGGATCTAGCCTACAATGAGCAGTTCTTC. This codes for CASSLGGDLAYNEQFF.

This clone was detected only once. J is TRBJ2-2 and V is TRBV7-3, with 9 bases fitting TRBD2. V shed 7 bases and J 5 bases; nucleotides not matched to a gene: 5. Per the germline V gene, CDR1 is SGHTA and CDR2 is FQGTGA. This CDR3 has 14 amino acids. The CDR3 loop is CASNQAGGTGELFF. The CDR3 region has the DNA TGTGCCAGCAACCAGGCGGGGGGGACCGGGGAGCTGTTTTTT.

The chain carries TRBV27 and TRBJ1-4; 8 nucleotides line up with TRBD1. The CDR3 length is 15 residues. V was clipped by 0 bases and J by 9 bases; unmatched bases: 6. Germline V lookup: CDR1 MNHEY, CDR2 SMNVEV (reference sequence). The CDR3 loop reads CASSLSRTGNQKLFF. The CDR3 DNA reads as TGTGCCAGCAGTTTATCGAGGACAGGGAATCAAAAACTGTTTTTT.